Following are 15 T cell receptor beta chains from one sample sequenced in a study of control samples from healthy donors and cancer patients. Libraries were prepared by immunoSEQ multiplex PCR; TCRdb keeps only in-frame clonotypes and omits some of them. The sample lists about 220,000 clones, roughly 94% occurring once. Sequenced input: blood. These receptors all come from a man aged 50-60 years in good health.

The J gene is TRBJ1-2, the V gene TRBV21-1; the table gives TRBD1 as D, unverified against the DNA. TRBV21-1 counts as a pseudogene. This CDR3 is built from 16 residues. The CDR3 region is CASSGRVGQAGYGYTF. In DNA form, the CDR3 reads TGTGCCAGCAGCGGCCGGGTCGGACAGGCGGGCTATGGCTACACCTTC.

The V gene is TRBV13, the J gene TRBJ1-6; D not certain. From germline, CDR1 is PRHDT and CDR2 FYEKMQ (reference sequence). CDR3 size: 15 residues. The V end was cut by 7 bases, the J end by 6 bases, with 16 bases between. The CDR3 is CASKVGKAANSPLHF. For the CDR3, the DNA is TGTGCCAGCAAAGTGGGGAAGGCAGCTAATTCACCCCTCCACTTT.

CDR3 nucleotide sequence: TGTGCCAGCACCCTTATGCAAAACTATGGCTACACCTTC. This translates into CASTLMQNYGYTF. J is TRBJ1-2 and V is TRBV2, with D unclear. The germline gives CDR1 SNHLY, CDR2 FYNNEI. The CDR3 is 13 amino acids. Trimming removed 7 bases at V and 2 bases at J, with 11 bases between.

The CDR3 region is CASSPLARGSAGELFF. The CDR3 DNA reads TGTGCCAGCAGCCCCCTCGCGAGGGGATCAGCCGGGGAGCTGTTTTTT. This chain connects TRBV7-2 to TRBJ2-2; TRBD1 or TRBD2 may be the D gene (5 bases each). In germline, CDR1 is SGHTA, CDR2 FQGNSA. The CDR3 consists of 16 residues. The ends were cut back, 5 bases at V and 6 bases at J, with 19 bases in the middle.

A single count supports this clone. The chain employs TRBV27 and TRBJ1-3, with 7 bases lining up with TRBD1. The CDR3 covers 14 residues. Germline CDR1 is MNHEY and CDR2 is SMNVEV (reference sequence). The ends lost 3 bases at V and 6 bases at J; junction bases unmatched: 5. The CDR3 DNA is TGTGCCAGCAGTTTGGACAGGCGAACAAACACCATATATTTT. Translation gives CASSLDRRTNTIYF.

The CDR3 sequence is CSAGGLETQYF. DNA for the CDR3: TGCAGTGCAGGGGGTTTAGAGACCCAGTACTTC. The chain uses TRBV20-1 and TRBJ2-5; a possible D gene is TRBD1 (6 bases). V dropped 6 bases and J dropped 4 bases, with 9 bases sitting between them. Germline V lookup: CDR1 DFQATT, CDR2 SNEGSKA (reference sequence). This CDR3 spans 11 amino acids.

The chain is built from TRBV6-5 and TRBJ1-5, with TRBD1 matching 7 bases. J gave up 5 bases and V 5 bases, and 9 bases lay outside the gene matches. CDR1 is MNHEY, CDR2 SVGAGI, per germline. The CDR3 is made up of 15 amino acids. The CDR3 is CASSRQGPGDQPQHF. The CDR3 coding sequence is TGTGCCAGCAGTAGACAGGGTCCTGGGGATCAGCCCCAGCATTTT.

In nucleotides, the CDR3 is TGCGCCAGCAGCTTCCCCGTTAGCGGGGGGGCCGGGGAGACCCAGTACTTC. Translated: CASSFPVSGGAGETQYF. The chain has TRBV5-1 and TRBJ2-5; 11 nucleotides agree with TRBD2. CDR3 length: 17 residues. V shed 2 bases, J shed 5 bases, and the junction held 11 bases outside the gene matches. Germline values: CDR1 SGHRS, CDR2 YFSETQ.

The chain carries TRBV5-1 and TRBJ1-2; TRBD1 matches at 9 bases. CDR1 and CDR2 from the germline V gene are SGHRS and YFSETQ. The CDR3 totals 14 residues. J was trimmed by 8 bases and V by 4 bases; bases with no gene match: 9. The CDR3 DNA follows: TGCGCCAGCAGCCTCGGGACAGGGACATTAGGCTACACCTTC. Translated: CASSLGTGTLGYTF. Full variable domain (remainder filled in from reference TRBV5-1 and TRBJ1-2): KAGVTQTPRYLIKTRGQQVTLSCSPISGHRSVSWYQQTPGQGLQFLFEYFSETQRNKGNFPGRFSGRQFSNSRSEMNVSTLELGDSALYLCASSLGTGTLGYTFGSGTRLTVV.

Turning to this clone: Other DNA sequences in this sample translate to the same CDR3. V gene TRBV18 combines with J gene TRBJ1-1; D not certain. The CDR3 contains 13 residues. Germline-derived CDR1 and CDR2 are KGHSH and LQKENI. Trimming cost V 6 bases and J 0 bases, with 8 bases left between them. The CDR3, as DNA: TGTGCCAGCTCGCCCTATATGAACACTGAAGCTTTCTTT. Translation: CASSPYMNTEAFF.

V gene TRBV19 combines with J gene TRBJ2-7, with D maybe TRBD2 (5 bases). The CDR3 contains 15 residues. Germline lookup yields CDR1 LNHDA and CDR2 SQIVND (reference sequence). V was cut by 3 bases and J by 0 bases, with 12 bases left in between. CDR3 in DNA: TGTGCCAGTAGTATTAGTCCCGAGGGCTCCTACGAGCAGTACTTC. It encodes CASSISPEGSYEQYF.

This chain uses TRBV14 with TRBJ1-1, with no clear D. With 4 bases removed from V and 8 bases from J, the gap between germline ends came to 17 bases. From germline, CDR1 is SGHDN and CDR2 FVKESK. The CDR3 spans 14 residues. As DNA, the CDR3 is TGTGCCAGCAGCCGTTTCTTCGGGGTAGGAGAAGCTTTCTTT. Amino acid sequence: CASSRFFGVGEAFF.

This rearrangement joins TRBV18 to TRBJ2-7; D possibly corresponds to TRBD1 (5 bases). Germline V CDR1 and CDR2: KGHSH, LQKENI. The CDR3 spans 13 residues. Trimming pared 2 bases from V and 0 bases from J, leaving 5 bases between. The CDR3 loop reads CASSPGASYEQYF. CDR3 DNA sequence: TGTGCCAGCTCACCAGGGGCCTCCTACGAGCAGTACTTC.

The genes are TRBV6-2 or TRBV6-3 and TRBJ1-2, with 7 bases lining up with TRBD1. The CDR3 sequence is 12 residues long. The germline V gene has CDR1 MNHEY and CDR2 SVGEGT. Trimming removed 6 bases from V and 7 bases from J; junction bases left unmatched: 5. In DNA, the CDR3 is TGTGCCAGCAGCCGAGACAGGGTTGGCTACACCTTC. Its translation is CASSRDRVGYTF.

This chain uses TRBV30 with TRBJ2-3; the D gene could be TRBD1 or TRBD2 (7 bases each). The CDR3 runs 15 residues. Trimming left V 5 bases short and J 6 bases short, with 21 bases between. From germline, CDR1 is GTSNPN and CDR2 SVGIG (reference sequence). As DNA, the CDR3 is TGTGCCTGGTCGTCAGGGGGGGGGCCACCCGATACGCAGTATTTT. Protein sequence: CAWSSGGGPPDTQYF.